The 28 T cell receptor beta chains given below trace back to one sample, sequenced in a study of cytomegalovirus exposure and HLA in healthy donors. This PCR relied on a set of 60 Vbeta primers and 13 Jbeta primers. TCRdb's copy holds only in-frame clones and misses some; the assay was immunoSEQ multiplex PCR. The table lists about 57,000 clones, 70% to 85% of them singletons, with less than 3.5% in the top ten. Sample: PBMCs. The receptors here all came from a woman between 25 and 40 years old in good health and CMV-seronegative.

The chain carries TRBV7-9 and TRBJ2-2; D perhaps matches TRBD2 (5 bases). Germline V lookup: CDR1 SEHNR, CDR2 FQNEAQ (reference sequence). The length of the CDR3 is 14 residues. Trimming cost V 8 bases and J 5 bases, with 15 bases left between them. The CDR3 DNA reads as TGTGCCAGCGGGATAGGACTTGATACCGGGGAGCTGTTTTTT. Protein sequence: CASGIGLDTGELFF.

The V call is TRBV6-5, the J call TRBJ1-1; a weak D match, TRBD1 (5 bases). Germline V gene lookup returns CDR1 MNHEY and CDR2 SVGAGI. Trimming pared 2 bases from V and 6 bases from J, leaving 16 bases between. This CDR3 has 15 amino acids. In DNA, the CDR3 is TGTGCCAGCAGTTACCTAGGGACTTCGGTCGCTGAAGCTTTCTTT. Amino acid sequence: CASSYLGTSVAEAFF.

This chain links TRBV19 with TRBJ2-6, with D possibly TRBD2 on 5 matching bases. CDR1 and CDR2 (germline): LNHDA, SQIVND (reference sequence). This CDR3 contains 15 residues. V was trimmed by 1 base and J by 1 base, leaving 5 bases between them. CDR3 amino acids: CASSIGRSGANVLTF. The CDR3 region has the DNA TGTGCCAGTAGTATAGGGAGGTCTGGGGCCAACGTCCTGACTTTC.

The CDR3 reads CASSLEGRQGGLGSSGYTF. DNA of the CDR3: TGTGCCAGCAGCTTAGAAGGGCGGCAGGGTGGTCTTGGATCCTCTGGCTACACCTTC. The rearrangement links TRBV7-2 to TRBJ1-2; perhaps TRBD1 as D (5 bases). This CDR3 comprises 19 residues. Germline CDR1 is SGHTA and CDR2 is FQGNSA. V was shortened by 1 base and J by 7 bases, with 28 bases between the two germline ends.

V is TRBV4-1 and J is TRBJ2-1; maybe TRBD2 (6 bases). Between the trimmed V and J ends, which lost 2 bases and 4 bases, there was a span of 12 bases. CDR3 length: 15 amino acids. Per the germline V gene, CDR1 is MGHRA and CDR2 is YSYEKL. CDR3 amino acids: CASSQTGDLYNEQFF. DNA of the CDR3: TGCGCCAGCAGCCAAACGGGAGACCTATACAATGAGCAGTTCTTC.

The chain combines TRBV7-9 with TRBJ2-5; 8 nucleotides align to TRBD1. The J call may be in error: the DNA end matches TRBJ2-7 better. Germline CDR1 SEHNR, CDR2 FQNEAQ (reference sequence). This CDR3 spans 15 amino acids. The CDR3 is CASSPITTGAYEQYF. DNA for the CDR3: TGTGCCAGCAGCCCTATCACGACAGGGGCCTACGAGCAGTACTTC.

The rearrangement links TRBV5-5 to TRBJ2-2, with 7 nucleotides matching TRBD1. The CDR3 consists of 13 residues. CDR1 is SGHKS, CDR2 YYEKEE, per germline (reference sequence). The J segment lost 7 bases and the V segment lost 2 bases, leaving 2 bases of the junction unmatched. The CDR3 coding sequence is TGTGCCAGCAGCTTCAGGGGGATCGGGGAGCTGTTTTTT. It specifies CASSFRGIGELFF.

The chain recombines TRBV6-5 with TRBJ1-1; D call uncertain. The CDR3 is 14 amino acids. Germline V gene lookup returns CDR1 MNHEY and CDR2 SVGAGI. V was trimmed by 7 bases and J by 3 bases, leaving 15 bases between them. The CDR3 region is CASIRSGMDTEAFF. The CDR3 DNA sequence: TGTGCCAGCATCCGGTCGGGGATGGACACTGAAGCTTTCTTT.

This clone came up a few times. The V gene is TRBV19, the J gene TRBJ2-7, with TRBD2 as a possible D gene (6 bases). Germline-derived CDR1 and CDR2 are LNHDA and SQIVND (reference sequence). The CDR3 length is 17 residues. The V and J ends lost 5 bases and 0 bases respectively, with 20 bases between them. The CDR3 here is CASSRPGGDGSSYEQYF. CDR3 DNA sequence: TGTGCCAGTAGTCGACCGGGCGGGGACGGGAGCTCCTACGAGCAGTACTTC.

This rearrangement joins TRBV6-5 to TRBJ1-5; the D gene is possibly TRBD1 (6 bases). In germline, CDR1 is MNHEY, CDR2 SVGAGI. The CDR3 has 13 residues. Trimming took off 5 bases at V and 4 bases at J, with 9 bases between the two ends. CDR3 nucleotide sequence: TGTGCCAGCAGTGGGACAATGAATCAGCCCCAGCATTTT. Translating gives CASSGTMNQPQHF.

This clone was detected only once. This chain's CDR3 is CASSLQGRGYTF. CDR3 bases: TGTGCCAGCAGCTTACAGGGCCGAGGCTACACCTTC. This chain joins TRBV7-2 and TRBJ1-2, with a tentative D call TRBD1 (5 bases). Germline CDR1 reads SGHTA; CDR2 reads FQGNSA. V was trimmed by 2 bases and J by 8 bases, leaving 9 bases between them. This CDR3 has 12 residues.

The rearrangement uses TRBV18 and TRBJ1-1; TRBD1 matches 12 bases. This CDR3 comprises 15 residues. CDR1 KGHSH and CDR2 LQKENI come from the germline V gene. The trim removed 4 bases at V and 8 bases at J, leaving 8 bases unmatched. CDR3 nucleotides: TGTGCCAGCTCACTGGGACAGGGGGCGAGCGGAGAAGCTTTCTTT. Protein: CASSLGQGASGEAFF.

The rearrangement joins TRBV7-2 to TRBJ2-7; no definite D call. V shed 3 bases and J shed 7 bases, with 7 bases lying between them. The germline gives CDR1 SGHTA, CDR2 FQGNSA. CDR3 length equals 11 residues. The CDR3 loop is CASSFSREQYF. The CDR3 nucleotides read TGTGCCAGCAGCTTTTCGAGGGAGCAGTACTTC.

The V gene is TRBV6-5, the J gene TRBJ1-6; tentative D call: TRBD1 (5 bases). The CDR3 loop spans 15 amino acids. The V end lost 6 bases, the J end lost 5 bases, and 14 bases lay between the germline ends. Germline V lookup: CDR1 MNHEY, CDR2 SVGAGI. The CDR3 DNA sequence: TGTGCCAGCAGGCGTGACAGATACGATAATTCACCCCTCCACTTT. Translating gives CASRRDRYDNSPLHF.

This clone was seen a handful of times. Germline and junction disagree at one end, which may indicate a read error. This sequence joins TRBV7-2 and TRBJ2-7, with 9 bases aligning to TRBD2. CDR3 size: 15 residues. CDR1 SGHTA and CDR2 FQGNSA come from the germline V gene. The CDR3 here is CASSTDGGGAYEQYF. The CDR3 DNA reads TGTGCCAGCAGCACAGACGGCGGGGGGGCCTATGAGCAGTACTTC.

This clone was detected a few times. The chain recombines TRBV7-2 with TRBJ2-3; 7 positions agree with TRBD1. Looked up from germline, CDR1 is SGHTA and CDR2 is FQGNSA. CDR3 length equals 14 residues. With V trimmed by 4 bases and J by 4 bases, 5 bases remained unmatched. CDR3 bases: TGTGCCAGCAGCTCCCTTCAGGGGGCAGATACGCAGTATTTT. The encoded protein is CASSSLQGADTQYF.

The CDR3 region has the DNA TGTGCCAGCAGCGGGCAGGGGACTAGCGGGAGATGGGGTGCGAGCACAGATACGCAGTATTTT. Its translation is CASSGQGTSGRWGASTDTQYF. The genes are TRBV9 and TRBJ2-3, with 14 bases aligning to TRBD2. From germline, CDR1 is SGDLS and CDR2 YYNGEE. V was pared by 3 bases and J by 0 bases, with 15 bases of the junction left unmatched. There are 21 residues in the CDR3.

This sequence joins TRBV28 and TRBJ1-4; 8 bases fit TRBD1. CDR1 MDHEN and CDR2 SYDVKM come from the germline V gene. The CDR3 has 14 amino acids. After removal of 7 bases from V and 8 bases from J, the junction contained 9 bases not matched to a gene. Written as DNA, the CDR3 is TGTGCCAGCATCCCAGGACAGGGAGGCGAAAAACTGTTTTTT. As protein: CASIPGQGGEKLFF.

The chain employs TRBV5-4 and TRBJ2-2; 7 positions match TRBD1. This CDR3 region has 14 residues. With V trimmed by 10 bases and J by 4 bases, 10 bases remained unmatched. Germline-derived CDR1 and CDR2 are SGHNT and YYREEE (reference sequence). Written as DNA, the CDR3 is TGTGCCGCCCATGAGGGACAGCTCACCGGGGAGCTGTTTTTT. Its protein product is CAAHEGQLTGELFF.

The rearrangement links TRBV4-3 to TRBJ2-2; no reliable D call. V lost 1 base and J lost 2, with 14 bases in between. Germline CDR1 and CDR2: LGHNA and YSLEER. The CDR3 is 17 amino acids. CDR3 in amino acids: CASSQAWSATNTGELFF. Here the CDR3 DNA reads TGCGCCAGCAGCCAAGCCTGGAGCGCTACAAACACCGGGGAGCTGTTTTTT.

The chain carries TRBV6-1 and TRBJ1-2; the match to TRBD1 covers 7 bases. This CDR3 contains 13 residues. Germline V CDR1 and CDR2: MNHNS, SASEGT. Germline trimming cut 2 bases from V and 8 bases from J; bases unmatched to any gene: 5. The CDR3 sequence is CASSETGVGGYTF. CDR3 coding DNA: TGTGCCAGCAGTGAAACAGGGGTCGGAGGCTACACCTTC.

The chain couples TRBV6-5 to TRBJ1-2; D possibly corresponds to TRBD1 (5 bases). This CDR3 is built from 15 residues. V was pared by 0 bases and J by 2 bases, with 10 bases between. Germline loops: CDR1 MNHEY, CDR2 SVGAGI. DNA for the CDR3: TGTGCCAGCAGTTACTCAGGGGAGGCCAACTATGGCTACACCTTC. Encoded protein: CASSYSGEANYGYTF.

This rearrangement joins TRBV30 to TRBJ2-2, with D uncertain. The CDR3 consists of 11 residues. The germline gives CDR1 GTSNPN, CDR2 SVGIG (reference sequence). Deletions cut 5 bases from V and 2 bases from J, with 3 bases between. CDR3: CAWGNTGELFF. In DNA form, the CDR3 reads TGTGCCTGGGGCAACACCGGGGAGCTGTTTTTT.

This clone was observed a few times. The rearrangement joins TRBV9 to TRBJ2-5, with no clear D. Trimming removed 0 bases from V and 6 bases from J, with 12 bases in between. CDR3 length: 14 residues. Germline V gene lookup returns CDR1 SGDLS and CDR2 YYNGEE. The chain's CDR3 is CASSVGATEKTQYF. The DNA of the CDR3 is TGTGCCAGCAGCGTAGGGGCGACGGAAAAGACCCAGTACTTC.

About this clone itself: The junction departs from germline at one end; a sequencing error may be responsible. The chain carries TRBV6-6 and TRBJ2-2, with 15 positions matching TRBD2. The germline V gene has CDR1 MNHNY and CDR2 SVGAGI (reference sequence). There are 16 residues in the CDR3. The CDR3 nucleotides are TGTGCCAGCAAACCGGGACTAGCGGGGGGAACCGGGGAACTGTTTTTT. The encoded protein is CASKPGLAGGTGELFF.

V and J are TRBV6-5 and TRBJ2-3; possibly TRBD1 for D (5 bases). Trimming took 5 bases from V and 4 from J, leaving 7 bases between them. CDR1 and CDR2 from the germline V gene are MNHEY and SVGAGI. The CDR3 consists of 12 residues. The CDR3 DNA follows: TGTGCCAGCAGTCAGGGCCCAGATACGCAGTATTTT. Its protein product is CASSQGPDTQYF.

The rearrangement links TRBV14 to TRBJ1-2; D is perhaps TRBD1 (6 bases). This CDR3 has 15 residues. Germline CDR1 and CDR2: SGHDN and FVKESK. V was clipped by 0 bases and J by 7 bases, with 15 bases between them. In DNA form, the CDR3 reads TGTGCCAGCAGCCAAGATGAGGGGGTATGGTCTGGCTACACCTTC. Amino acid sequence: CASSQDEGVWSGYTF.

The V and J genes are TRBV2 and TRBJ1-2, with a possible D match to TRBD1 (5 bases). V dropped 5 bases and J dropped 0 bases, with 10 bases sitting between them. Per the germline V gene, CDR1 is SNHLY and CDR2 is FYNNEI. The CDR3 consists of 14 residues. The CDR3 DNA follows: TGTGCCAGCAGTATCAGGGTAACTAACTATGGCTACACCTTC. Encoded protein: CASSIRVTNYGYTF.